These 25 T cell receptor beta chains originate from one sample sequenced in a study of T cells in Graves' hyperthyroidism and ophthalmopathy. Using RNA transcripts as the source, TCR beta CDR3 regions were amplified. First-round RT-PCR with HTBI primers amplified the TCR CDR3 region. TCRdb re-derived calls from the multiplex PCR reads in MiXCR, one entry per CDR3 protein. The data hold more than 300,000 distinct CDR3 sequences, with approximately 18% observed a single time. The material sequenced was blood. Source of these receptors: a man between 18 and 29 years old with Graves' ophthalmopathy.

This clonotype was observed a handful of times. The V gene is TRBV7-8, the J gene TRBJ1-2; 7 bases are shared with TRBD1. Losses at the gene ends were 5 bases for V and 4 bases for J; bases not matched to a gene: 10. CDR1 SGHVS and CDR2 FQNEAQ come from the germline V gene. The CDR3 is 15 residues long. This CDR3 is CASSPRGQSVYGYTF. CDR3 DNA: TGTGCCAGCAGCCCACGGGGACAGTCCGTCTATGGCTACACCTTC.

The rearrangement uses TRBV2 and TRBJ1-1; 11 bases agree with TRBD1. The CDR3 runs to 15 residues. Germline lookup yields CDR1 SNHLY and CDR2 FYNNEI. Trimming cost V 5 bases and J 2 bases; bases outside gene matches: 4. CDR3: CASSTGQGANTEAFF. The DNA for the CDR3 is TGTGCCAGCAGTACAGGACAGGGGGCTAACACTGAAGCTTTCTTT. Based on the CDR3 plus reference TRBV2 and TRBJ1-1, the full variable domain is EPEVTQTPSHQVTQMGQEVILRCVPISNHLYFYWYRQILGQKVEFLVSFYNNEISEKSEIFDDQFSVERPDGSNFTLKIRSTKLEDSAMYFCASSTGQGANTEAFFGQGTRLTVV.

This clonotype was recorded many times. This chain connects TRBV28 to TRBJ2-7; 11 bases are shared with TRBD1. This CDR3 spans 15 amino acids. Germline CDR1 is MDHEN and CDR2 is SYDVKM. After removal of 5 bases from V and 2 bases from J, the junction contained 5 bases not matched to a gene. The DNA for the CDR3 is TGTGCCAGCAGTAAACCGGGACAGGGGGCCTACGAGCAGTACTTC. It is translated as CASSKPGQGAYEQYF.

Many counts were recorded for this clonotype. This chain uses TRBV4-1 with TRBJ2-7; TRBD2 agrees at 9 bases. V shed 4 bases, J shed 3 bases, and the junction held 10 bases outside the gene matches. Germline loops: CDR1 MGHRA, CDR2 YSYEKL. The CDR3 contains 16 residues. The CDR3 here is CASSLGGAGGFYEQYF. CDR3 nucleotides: TGCGCCAGCAGCCTCGGTGGAGCGGGGGGCTTCTACGAGCAGTACTTC.

This clonotype has just a few counts. At one boundary the junction diverges from the germline segment, which might be a read error. The J gene is TRBJ1-2, the V gene TRBV6-1, with D uncertain. From germline, CDR1 is MNHNS and CDR2 SASEGT. The CDR3 totals 13 residues. The CDR3 region has the DNA TGTGCCAGCAGATCCCCAAATAACTATAGCTACACCTTC. Its protein product is CASRSPNNYSYTF.

This clonotype was counted ten times or more. This chain uses TRBV7-8 with TRBJ1-6; D is ambiguous. The CDR3 has 16 amino acids. Trimming removed 0 bases at V and 0 bases at J, with 6 bases between. CDR1 is SGHVS and CDR2 is FQNEAQ in the germline V gene. CDR3 sequence: CASSLARISYNSPLHF. CDR3 coding DNA: TGTGCCAGCAGCTTAGCGAGGATCTCCTATAATTCACCCCTCCACTTT. Full variable domain (missing parts from reference TRBV7-8 and TRBJ1-6): GAGVSQSPRYKVAKRGQDVALRCDPISGHVSLFWYQQALGQGPEFLTYFQNEAQLDKSGLPSDRFFAERPEGSVSTLKIQRTQQEDSAVYLCASSLARISYNSPLHFGNGTRLTVT.

This clonotype was seen at least ten times. In DNA form, the CDR3 reads TGTGCCAGCAGCGAAGGACTAGCGGGGGTGGATACGCAGTATTTT. Residues: CASSEGLAGVDTQYF. The chain uses TRBV5-8 and TRBJ2-3; TRBD2 matches 13 bases. Germline V CDR1 and CDR2: SGHTS, YDEGEE. This CDR3 spans 15 amino acids. With V trimmed by 4 bases and J by 6 bases, 5 bases remained unmatched.

This clonotype was counted between two and nine times. This chain joins TRBV9 and TRBJ2-3, with 8 bases lining up with TRBD2. The CDR3 length is 17 residues. Germline loops: CDR1 SGDLS, CDR2 YYNGEE. Trimming at V came to 0 bases and at J to 4 bases, leaving 10 bases not matched to a gene. The CDR3 bases are TGTGCCAGCAGCGTAGCGGGTAGCGGGACCGGAGCAGATACGCAGTATTTT. The encoded protein is CASSVAGSGTGADTQYF. The full variable domain, its missing parts supplied by reference TRBV9 and TRBJ2-3, is DSGVTQTPKHLITATGQRVTLRCSPRSGDLSVYWYQQSLDQGLQFLIQYYNGEERAKGNILERFSAQQFPDLHSELNLSSLELGDSALYFCASSVAGSGTGADTQYFGPGTRLTVL.

The J gene is TRBJ2-1, the V gene TRBV11-2; 10 nucleotides match TRBD1. Trimming removed 6 bases from V and 6 bases from J; junction bases left unmatched: 8. Germline assignment: CDR1 SGHAT and CDR2 FQNNGV. CDR3 length: 15 amino acids. Written as DNA, the CDR3 is TGTGCCAGCAGGACCGGGACAGGGGACACCAATGAGCAGTTCTTC. Translating gives CASRTGTGDTNEQFF. The full variable domain, its missing parts supplied by reference TRBV11-2 and TRBJ2-1, is EAGVAQSPRYKIIEKRQSVAFWCNPISGHATLYWYQQILGQGPKLLIQFQNNGVVDDSQLPKDRFSAERLKGVDSTLKIQPAKLEDSAVYLCASRTGTGDTNEQFFGPGTRLTVL.

Note on this clonotype: A much larger clone differs by one base, so this may be a read error. The chain combines TRBV11-2 with TRBJ2-3, with 11 bases that match TRBD1. CDR3 size: 15 residues. CDR1 and CDR2 (germline): SGHAT, FQNNGV. The V gene end was trimmed by 5 bases and the J gene end by 6 bases; junction bases not matched to a gene: 7. CDR3 in DNA: TGTGCCAGCAGCCCCAGGACAGGGGGCCGTGATACGCAGTATTTT. The encoded protein is CASSPRTGGRDTQYF.

V is TRBV14 and J is TRBJ1-2; perhaps TRBD1 as D (5 bases). This CDR3 contains 15 residues. Germline V gene data show CDR1 as SGHDN and CDR2 as FVKESK. The V end was cut by 1 base, the J end by 8 bases, with 17 bases between. The CDR3 DNA follows: TGTGCCAGCAGCCAAGTGGAGGGAGGGACTCGCGGCTACACCTTC. The encoded protein is CASSQVEGGTRGYTF. Full variable domain (missing parts from reference TRBV14 and TRBJ1-2): EAGVTQFPSHSVIEKGQTVTLRCDPISGHDNLYWYRRVMGKEIKFLLHFVKESKQDESGMPNNRFLAERTGGTYSTLKVQPAELEDSGVYFCASSQVEGGTRGYTFGSGTRLTVV.

This clonotype was observed at least ten times. This rearrangement joins TRBV6-1 to TRBJ2-2, with 8 bases identical to TRBD2. V gave up 8 bases and J gave up 3 bases; unmatched junction bases: 2. The germline V gene has CDR1 MNHNS and CDR2 SASEGT. The CDR3 is made up of 13 amino acids. CDR3 sequence: CASRGGDTGELFF. For the CDR3, the DNA is TGTGCCAGCCGGGGGGGCGACACCGGGGAGCTGTTTTTT.

The chain uses TRBV6-1 and TRBJ2-7; 7 bases line up with TRBD1. Unmatched junction bases numbered 15, after V lost 5 bases and J lost 2 bases. In germline, CDR1 is MNHNS, CDR2 SASEGT. There are 17 residues in the CDR3. The DNA for the CDR3 is TGTGCCAGCAGTCACGGACAGGATGCCCGGCAGACCTACGAGCAGTACTTC. Its protein is CASSHGQDARQTYEQYF.

This clonotype was counted only a few times. This chain connects TRBV6-1 to TRBJ1-2; D is ambiguous. Germline V lookup: CDR1 MNHNS, CDR2 SASEGT. Trimming cost V 4 bases and J 6 bases, with 15 bases left between them. The CDR3 totals 14 residues. The DNA for the CDR3 is TGTGCCAGCAGTGTCGATAGGTACCTAGATGGCTACACCTTC. This gives the protein CASSVDRYLDGYTF.

The table lists this clonotype with many counts. Written as DNA, the CDR3 is TGTGCCAGCCTCAGGGACGGAGAGACCCAGTACTTC. It translates to CASLRDGETQYF. The V and J genes are TRBV2 and TRBJ2-5; D tentatively fits TRBD1 or TRBD2 (5 bases each). Trimming pared 8 bases from V and 4 bases from J, leaving 11 bases between. The CDR3 is made up of 12 amino acids. CDR1 is SNHLY and CDR2 is FYNNEI in the germline V gene.

This clonotype was seen many times. The rearrangement joins TRBV5-1 to TRBJ2-7; D possibly matches TRBD1 or TRBD2 (5 bases each). V shed 4 bases and J shed 4 bases, with 15 bases lying between them. This CDR3 spans 14 amino acids. Germline lookup yields CDR1 SGHRS and CDR2 YFSETQ. CDR3 nucleotide sequence: TGCGCCAGCAGCCTCCGGGACCATCGATACGAGCAGTACTTC. It is translated as CASSLRDHRYEQYF.

This clonotype has at least ten counts. This chain links TRBV12-3 or TRBV12-4 with TRBJ1-4; D might be TRBD1 (6 bases). The CDR3 contains 14 residues. Between the trimmed V and J ends, which lost 5 bases and 8 bases, there was a span of 15 bases. The DNA for the CDR3 is TGTGCCAGCAGTACCGGACAGACATGGGAAAAACTGTTTTTT. Translated: CASSTGQTWEKLFF.

This clonotype was found many times. The V gene is TRBV7-8, the J gene TRBJ1-1; tentative D call: TRBD1 (6 bases). In germline, CDR1 is SGHVS, CDR2 FQNEAQ. There are 16 residues in the CDR3. Trimming took 5 bases from V and 2 from J, leaving 18 bases between them. CDR3: CASSLGGAGGNTEAFF. The CDR3 DNA follows: TGTGCCAGCAGCCTAGGGGGGGCGGGAGGAAACACTGAAGCTTTCTTT. Full variable domain (remainder filled in from reference TRBV7-8 and TRBJ1-1): GAGVSQSPRYKVAKRGQDVALRCDPISGHVSLFWYQQALGQGPEFLTYFQNEAQLDKSGLPSDRFFAERPEGSVSTLKIQRTQQEDSAVYLCASSLGGAGGNTEAFFGQGTRLTVV.

About this clonotype: The junction differs from germline at one of its ends, possibly a read error. The rearrangement uses TRBV7-9 and TRBJ1-2, with D tentatively TRBD1 (5 bases). This CDR3 region has 14 residues. Germline CDR1 is SEHNR and CDR2 is FQNEAQ (reference sequence). The CDR3 coding sequence is TGTGCCAGCAGCTTCCCCGGGGGAGACTATGGCCACACCTTC. Protein product: CASSFPGGDYGHTF.

The table lists this clonotype with a few counts. The chain is built from TRBV5-1 and TRBJ2-7, with 8 bases aligning to TRBD1. From germline, CDR1 is SGHRS and CDR2 YFSETQ. The V gene end was trimmed by 4 bases and the J gene end by 3 bases; junction bases not matched to a gene: 12. The CDR3 has 16 amino acids. For the CDR3, the DNA is TGCGCCAGCAGCATCGGGACAGGTGGTACCGTCTACGAGCAGTACTTC. It is translated as CASSIGTGGTVYEQYF.

This clonotype has more than one count but fewer than ten. The J gene is TRBJ2-3, the V gene TRBV19; 12 bases are a match to TRBD1. The germline gives CDR1 LNHDA, CDR2 SQIVND (reference sequence). Trimming removed 10 bases from V and 4 bases from J; junction bases left unmatched: 6. This CDR3 is 14 amino acids long. The CDR3: CATRDRGRPDTQYF. CDR3 sequence (DNA): TGTGCCACCCGGGACAGGGGGCGGCCAGATACGCAGTATTTT.

This clonotype showed up just a few times. This sequence joins TRBV12-3 or TRBV12-4 and TRBJ1-4, with 9 bases lining up with TRBD1. The CDR3 has 14 amino acids. J was trimmed by 7 bases and V by 6 bases; bases with no gene match: 6. This CDR3 reads CASRTGTGTEKLFF. Written as DNA, the CDR3 is TGTGCCAGCAGGACCGGGACAGGGACTGAAAAACTGTTTTTT.

Only a few counts were recorded for this clonotype. The chain combines TRBV12-5 with TRBJ2-5; D remains ambiguous. CDR3 length equals 12 residues. Germline CDR1 is LGHNT and CDR2 is FRNRAP. The V end was cut by 4 bases, the J end by 5 bases, with 8 bases between. Here the CDR3 reads CASGSPGETQYF. The CDR3 DNA sequence: TGTGCTAGTGGTTCCCCCGGGGAGACCCAGTACTTC.

The CDR3 is CSARPRTGAGNTIYF. CDR3 coding DNA: TGCAGTGCTAGACCCCGGACAGGGGCCGGAAACACCATATATTTT. This chain joins TRBV20-1 and TRBJ1-3; 9 nucleotides match TRBD1. The CDR3 contains 15 residues. Trimming cost V 2 bases and J 4 bases; bases outside gene matches: 6. CDR1 is DFQATT, CDR2 SNEGSKA, per germline (reference sequence).

This clonotype showed up just a few times. V gene TRBV5-1 combines with J gene TRBJ2-1; 8 bases map to TRBD2. Unmatched junction bases numbered 11, after V lost 0 bases and J lost 12 bases. Germline-derived CDR1 and CDR2 are SGHRS and YFSETQ. This CDR3 is built from 15 residues. In DNA form, the CDR3 reads TGCGCCAGCAGCTTGGAAACGGGGGGGCCGGTCGGGCAGTTCTTC. It encodes CASSLETGGPVGQFF.